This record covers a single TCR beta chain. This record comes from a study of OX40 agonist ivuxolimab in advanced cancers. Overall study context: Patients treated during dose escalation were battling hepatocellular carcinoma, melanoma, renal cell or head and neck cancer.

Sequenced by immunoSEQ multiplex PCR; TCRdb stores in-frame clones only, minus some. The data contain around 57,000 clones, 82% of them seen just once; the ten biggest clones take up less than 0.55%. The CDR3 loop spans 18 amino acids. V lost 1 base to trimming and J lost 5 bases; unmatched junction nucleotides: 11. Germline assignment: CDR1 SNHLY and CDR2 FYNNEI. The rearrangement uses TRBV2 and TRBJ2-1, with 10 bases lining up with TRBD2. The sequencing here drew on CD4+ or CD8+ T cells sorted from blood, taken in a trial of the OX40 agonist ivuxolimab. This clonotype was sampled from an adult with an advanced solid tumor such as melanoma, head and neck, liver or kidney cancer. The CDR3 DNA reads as TGTGCCAGCAGTGAAGGAGCGGGAGGGTACCTCACGGACAATGAGCAGTTCTTC. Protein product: CASSEGAGGYLTDNEQFF.